This T cell receptor (beta chain) was captured by sequencing in a study of T cells after yellow fever vaccination. One entry per CDR3 protein, called by TCRdb with MiXCR from the 5' RACE reads. The profile shows about 320,000 distinct CDR3 sequences, approximately 13% of them singletons. CDR1 SGHRS and CDR2 YFSETQ come from the germline V gene. The CDR3 totals 15 residues. Between the trimmed V and J ends, which lost 0 bases and 4 bases, there was a span of 14 bases. This rearrangement joins TRBV5-1 to TRBJ2-7; D gene unclear. The material was CD4+ T cells sorted from PBMCs, obtained 15 days after the yellow fever booster vaccination. The sequence was collected from a man aged 18 to 30 who received the YFV17D yellow fever vaccine. The CDR3 bases are TGCGCCAGCAGCTTGGATGGAACGGCACGATACGAGCAGTACTTC. Translated, it gives CASSLDGTARYEQYF.